These 19 T cell receptor beta chains came from one sample sequenced in a study of shared clonotypes between healthy human individuals. Using immunoSEQ multiplex PCR, the repertoire was profiled, and TCRdb retains in-frame clones only, with some absent. The sample contains about 2.4 million clones, over 85% of which appear only once. Sample: naive CD4+ T cells from PBMCs. The subset denotes: CD45RA+ positively selected. These receptors all come from a man in his late teens or twenties in good health. Some clones in this sample may be carry-over from other donors' samples.

CDR3 nucleotide sequence: TGTGCCAGCAGTTACTCAAGGACAGGGACGGGCTACGAGCAGTACTTC. This translates into CASSYSRTGTGYEQYF. The rearrangement joins TRBV6-5 to TRBJ2-7; 8 positions agree with TRBD1. V shed 0 bases and J 3 bases; nucleotides not matched to a gene: 7. CDR1 is MNHEY and CDR2 is SVGAGI in the germline V gene. The CDR3 is made up of 16 amino acids.

This clone was recorded only once. The gene calls are TRBV18 and TRBJ2-1; 11 positions match TRBD1. The V segment lost 3 bases and the J segment 8 bases; nucleotides outside the gene matches: 6. The CDR3 length is 15 residues. Germline V lookup: CDR1 KGHSH, CDR2 LQKENI. CDR3 sequence reads: CASSPRTGGHDEQFF. The CDR3 nucleotides are TGTGCCAGCTCACCCAGGACAGGGGGCCACGATGAGCAGTTCTTC.

This clone showed up just once. This chain connects TRBV7-9 to TRBJ2-1, with D perhaps TRBD2 (5 bases). The CDR3 is 16 amino acids. In germline, CDR1 is SEHNR, CDR2 FQNEAQ (reference sequence). V was clipped by 5 bases and J by 5 bases, with 19 bases between them. The chain's CDR3 is CASSRGPASPDNEQFF. CDR3 coding DNA: TGTGCCAGCAGCAGAGGACCGGCTAGCCCTGACAATGAGCAGTTCTTC.

Note on this clone: Additional DNA sequences in this sample encode the identical CDR3. This rearrangement joins TRBV7-3 to TRBJ2-3, with TRBD2 matching over 14 bases. J was trimmed by 5 bases and V by 6 bases; bases with no gene match: 7. The CDR3 totals 16 residues. Germline V gene lookup returns CDR1 SGHTA and CDR2 FQGTGA. The CDR3 is CASSPGLAGVQDTQYF. Written as DNA, the CDR3 is TGTGCCAGCAGTCCGGGACTAGCGGGAGTACAAGATACGCAGTATTTT.

The rearrangement links TRBV7-2 to TRBJ2-7; D call uncertain. The V gene lost 2 bases and the J gene lost 0 bases, with 5 bases spanning the gap. The germline V gene encodes CDR1 SGHTA and CDR2 FQGNSA. The CDR3 has 13 residues. The CDR3 region has the DNA TGTGCCAGCAGCTTATCACGCTCCTACGAGCAGTACTTC. This encodes CASSLSRSYEQYF. The full variable domain, in which reference TRBV7-2 and TRBJ2-7 provide the parts outside the CDR3, is GAGVSQSPSNKVTEKGKDVELRCDPISGHTALYWYRQSLGQGLEFLIYFQGNSAPDKSGLPSDRFSAERTGGSVSTLTIQRTQQEDSAVYLCASSLSRSYEQYFGPGTRLTVT.

J is TRBJ1-1 and V is TRBV7-2, with D uncertain. Germline V gene data show CDR1 as SGHTA and CDR2 as FQGNSA. The V end was cut by 2 bases, the J end by 3 bases, with 13 bases between. The CDR3 runs to 15 residues. CDR3: CASSLLGFKHTEAFF. The CDR3 nucleotides read TGTGCCAGCAGCTTATTGGGGTTTAAGCACACTGAAGCTTTCTTT.

This sequence joins TRBV5-8 and TRBJ2-7; TRBD1 aligns across 9 bases. This CDR3 is built from 16 residues. Per the germline V gene, CDR1 is SGHTS and CDR2 is YDEGEE. With 5 bases clipped from V and 2 bases from J, the junction kept 11 bases outside the gene matches. The CDR3, as DNA: TGTGCCAGCAGTAGAGCCGACAGGGGGAATCCCTACGAGCAGTACTTC. Amino acid sequence: CASSRADRGNPYEQYF.

This clone was seen only once. This specimen includes other DNA sequences encoding the same CDR3. This sequence joins TRBV18 and TRBJ2-3, with unresolved D. The germline CDR1 and CDR2 sequences are KGHSH and LQKENI. The CDR3 runs to 11 residues. V lost 9 bases to trimming and J lost 1 base, with 5 bases between them. CDR3 DNA: TGTGCCAGTTCCCGCACAGATACGCAGTATTTT. This translates into CASSRTDTQYF. Combining the CDR3 with reference TRBV18 and TRBJ2-3 gives the whole variable domain NAGVMQNPRHLVRRRGQEARLRCSPMKGHSHVYWYRQLPEEGLKFMVYLQKENIIDESGMPKERFSAEFPKEGPSILRIQQVVRGDSAAYFCASSRTDTQYFGPGTRLTVL.

V and J are TRBV11-2 and TRBJ1-5; 8 bases line up with TRBD1. The CDR3 extends over 14 amino acids. The germline V gene has CDR1 SGHAT and CDR2 FQNNGV. With V trimmed by 5 bases and J by 4 bases, 4 bases remained unmatched. The CDR3 region is CASSPDRVNQPQHF. The CDR3 nucleotides are TGTGCCAGCAGCCCGGACAGGGTGAATCAGCCCCAGCATTTT.

In its sample, this clone was seen a few times. In the same sample, other DNA sequences code for this CDR3. V is TRBV5-1 and J is TRBJ2-7, with a possible D match to TRBD1 (5 bases). V was clipped by 0 bases and J by 1 base, with 5 bases between them. The length of the CDR3 is 13 residues. Germline V gene sequence: CDR1 SGHRS, CDR2 YFSETQ. For the CDR3, the DNA is TGCGCCAGCAGCTTGGAGGGGTCCTACGAGCAGTACTTC. It translates to CASSLEGSYEQYF.

This clone came up once. The chain couples TRBV4-2 to TRBJ2-2; unclear D gene. CDR1 is LGHNA, CDR2 YNFKEQ, per germline. The V end lost 1 base, the J end lost 0 bases, and 3 bases lay between the germline ends. This CDR3 contains 14 residues. In DNA, the CDR3 is TGTGCCAGCAGCCAAGGTTCGAACACCGGGGAGCTGTTTTTT. Translation gives CASSQGSNTGELFF.

The chain links TRBV29-1 to TRBJ1-2; no reliable D call. Germline assignment: CDR1 SQVTM and CDR2 ANQGSEA. Trimming removed 7 bases from V and 6 bases from J, with 18 bases in between. This CDR3 has 13 residues. In DNA form, the CDR3 reads TGCAGCGGTTCCCTTCCGTTAACTAATGGCTACACCTTC. It specifies CSGSLPLTNGYTF.

Regarding this clone: The sample carries other DNA sequences with the same CDR3. The chain combines TRBV18 with TRBJ2-7, with D unclear. This CDR3 is 13 amino acids long. Per germline, CDR1 KGHSH and CDR2 LQKENI. V was clipped by 3 bases and J by 4 bases, with 10 bases between them. The CDR3 loop is CASSPRDRYEQYF. In DNA, the CDR3 is TGTGCCAGCTCACCGCGAGACCGATACGAGCAGTACTTC. Based on the CDR3 plus reference TRBV18 and TRBJ2-7, the full variable domain is NAGVMQNPRHLVRRRGQEARLRCSPMKGHSHVYWYRQLPEEGLKFMVYLQKENIIDESGMPKERFSAEFPKEGPSILRIQQVVRGDSAAYFCASSPRDRYEQYFGPGTRLTVT.

In regard to this clone: The sample has other DNA sequences that encode this CDR3 too. The gene calls are TRBV5-1 and TRBJ2-5; 8 bases agree with TRBD2. After removal of 2 bases from V and 3 bases from J, the junction contained 6 bases not matched to a gene. This CDR3 comprises 15 residues. Germline lookup yields CDR1 SGHRS and CDR2 YFSETQ. The CDR3 region is CASSLAGTREETQYF. The CDR3 DNA reads TGCGCCAGCAGCTTAGCGGGGACTAGGGAAGAGACCCAGTACTTC.

This clone was detected only once. One junction end does not reproduce the germline sequence, and a read error may be involved. This chain connects TRBV30 to TRBJ1-5, with no clear D. CDR3 length: 15 residues. Germline values: CDR1 GTSNPN, CDR2 SVGIG (reference sequence). The CDR3 DNA reads as TGTGCCTGGAGTACCACCCTGGCGGGCGAGGCAGAGTTTTTTTTT. Translation gives CAWSTTLAGEAEFFF. Full variable domain (remainder filled in from reference TRBV30 and TRBJ1-5): SQTIHQWPATLVQPVGSPLSLECTVEGTSNPNLYWYRQAAGRGLQLLFYSVGIGQISSEVPQNLSASRPQDRQFILSSKKLLLSDSGFYLCAWSTTLAGEAEFFFGDGTRLSIL.

V gene TRBV27 combines with J gene TRBJ2-3; 9 bases agree with TRBD1. This CDR3 spans 14 amino acids. Germline CDR1 reads MNHEY; CDR2 reads SMNVEV (reference sequence). The trim removed 6 bases at V and 4 bases at J, leaving 5 bases unmatched. The CDR3 spells CASRPQGAADTQYF. The CDR3 DNA sequence: TGTGCCAGCAGACCACAGGGGGCAGCAGATACGCAGTATTTT.

The chain links TRBV6-5 to TRBJ2-5; TRBD2 matches 10 bases. V was clipped by 8 bases and J by 10 bases; unmatched bases: 10. The CDR3 sequence is 13 residues long. CDR1 is MNHEY and CDR2 is SVGAGI in the germline V gene. CDR3 coding DNA: TGTGCCAGCCGAAAGCGGGAGGGGGGCATCCAGTACTTC. It specifies CASRKREGGIQYF.

V and J are TRBV5-1 and TRBJ1-2; TRBD1 agrees at 12 bases. The V gene end was trimmed by 4 bases and the J gene end by 6 bases; junction bases not matched to a gene: 13. The CDR3 extends over 17 amino acids. CDR1 is SGHRS, CDR2 YFSETQ, per germline. The CDR3 nucleotides are TGCGCCAGCAGCCCAGGCGGGACAGGGGGCGCGAGCCATGGCTACACCTTC. This translates into CASSPGGTGGASHGYTF. The complete variable domain, with remaining parts taken from reference TRBV5-1 and TRBJ1-2, reads KAGVTQTPRYLIKTRGQQVTLSCSPISGHRSVSWYQQTPGQGLQFLFEYFSETQRNKGNFPGRFSGRQFSNSRSEMNVSTLELGDSALYLCASSPGGTGGASHGYTFGSGTRLTVV.

The rearrangement links TRBV6-5 to TRBJ2-5; D unclear. The CDR3 runs to 15 residues. V was pared by 6 bases and J by 5 bases, with 19 bases between. CDR1 is MNHEY, CDR2 SVGAGI, per germline. For the CDR3, the DNA is TGTGCCAGCAGGCCCTTGGGTACGGTCAGGGAGACCCAGTACTTC. This codes for CASRPLGTVRETQYF.